This T cell receptor beta chain originates from a study of OX40 agonist ivuxolimab in advanced cancers. Broader study findings: Low normalized T-cell clonal expansion was also seen in some nonresponders. By week 6 at 0.1 to 3.0 mg/kg, blood CD4+ and CD8+ T cells had expanded clonally.

Method: immunoSEQ multiplex PCR; TCRdb's copy keeps in-frame clones and lacks some. Of about 76,000 clones listed, approximately 85% are singletons. CDR1 is LGHNA and CDR2 is YSLEER in the germline V gene. The V gene end was trimmed by 0 bases and the J gene end by 2 bases; junction bases not matched to a gene: 4. This CDR3 is 15 amino acids long. This clone was counted between two and nine times. Its antigen remains unidentified. This material consisted of CD4+ or CD8+ T cells sorted from blood, taken in a trial of the OX40 agonist ivuxolimab. This clonotype was obtained from an adult with an advanced solid tumor such as melanoma, head and neck, liver or kidney cancer. This chain joins TRBV4-3 and TRBJ2-7, with TRBD1 matching 7 bases. For the CDR3, the DNA is TGCGCCAGCAGCCAAGATGGGCAGGGGGCCTACGAGCAGTACTTC. It encodes CASSQDGQGAYEQYF.